This T cell receptor beta chain was captured by sequencing in a study of T-cell memory formation after mild COVID-19 (dated by TCRdb to about 2021). Study-wide context: TCR sequence clusters from the two donors were largely donor specific. Two young, previously healthy adult volunteers, one female and one male, were included in the cohort. In two donors, T-cell clones that expanded and contracted after mild COVID-19 were followed by sequencing TCRalpha and TCRbeta repertoires longitudinally.

Data came from an Illumina NovaSeq 6000. TCRalpha and TCRbeta cDNA libraries were constructed by 5'RACE with constant-segment primers, with sample barcodes and unique molecular identifiers being introduced. RNA was extracted from every sample with Trizol reagent. Amplification of the libraries took two PCR steps, and the second step added a second sample barcode plus Illumina TruSeq adapters. The libraries were sequenced on an Illumina NovaSeq using 2 x 150 bp paired-end reads. As for the authors' bioinformatics: Reads were demultiplexed and collapsed into UMI-guided consensus sequences with migec v1.2.7. Using mixcr v2.1.11, the UMI consensuses were aligned to TRA and TRB V and J templates and assembled into clonotypes. Clonotypes were classified as expanded or contracted when called significant by both edgeR and NoisET, with noise models trained on biological replicates. For edgeR calls, the cutoffs were a false discovery rate-adjusted p below 0.01 and a log2 fold-change threshold of 1. As an exploratory analysis of dynamics, max-normalized trajectories of the 1000 most abundant clonotypes were examined with PCA combined with hierarchical clustering. Separately sequenced CD4+ and CD8+ repertoires were used to assign the CD4 or CD8 phenotype of responding clones. TCRdb reprocessed the public reads (quality trimming at Q25 with fastp, clone calling with MiXCR) and kept in-frame beta chains. One record per CDR3 amino acid sequence lists the most common genes and DNA. None of the V and J calls come from the authors' own analysis; TCRdb made them. The sample has around 200,000 distinct CDR3 sequences on record, around 21% of them singletons. The biggest ten clones account for under 25% of the sample.

V lost 0 bases and J lost 7 bases, and the count of bases not matched to a germline gene is 13. The CDR3 numbers 16 residues from cysteine through phenylalanine. Left in the record is the CDR3 DNA by itself, 48 bases read in frame from the first base. Based on the germline V gene, the CDR1 and CDR2 sequences are SGDLS and YYNGEE. Ficoll-Paque density gradient centrifugation was the method used to isolate PBMCs. Study-level results and caveats: Only a couple of mild cases were covered by the study, and larger cohorts that include severe cases with pre-infection samples were considered necessary. SARS-CoV-2 specificity of the second-wave clones peaking on day 37 was not confirmed. Some responding clones were detected in pre-infection memory, suggesting pre-existing cross-reactive memory T cells joined the SARS-CoV-2 response. Contracting CD4+ clones appeared mostly in the CM and EM memory subsets, whereas CD8+ clones were enriched in EMRA. From day 15 to 85, contracting clones showed balanced CD4/CD8 phenotypes, whereas a second wave of clones that expanded from day 15 to 37 leaned towards CD4+.

In the case of this clonotype: No antigen is known for it. The record has no base qualities; no much larger clone is one base away.

The sample comprised PBMCs or a T cell subset sorted from them (not recorded which). Recombination connected TRBV9 to TRBJ2-7; 7 nucleotides in the junction match TRBD1. The sequence was obtained from an adult woman who had mild COVID-19 (a few samples of this study predate the infection). The sample titles of this study are shuffled in the database, so cell type and time point are left out; the donor was told from shared clones. Here the CDR3 is given as CASSVGLSGGQLEQYF. In nucleotides, the sequence is TGTGCCAGCAGCGTAGGATTAAGTGGGGGACAGCTTGAGCAGTACTTC.